This TCR beta chain was retrieved from a study of T cells in localized non-small cell lung cancer. Study-wide results and caveats: Adjacent lung exhibited a median of 57 among the 100 most abundant tumor clones.

Generated by immunoSEQ multiplex PCR, the TCRdb table keeps only in-frame clones and is missing some. The sample has 20,000 to 25,000 clones; 80% to 90% are singletons. This clone was observed a few times. What it binds is unknown. The CDR3 is 14 residues long. The V gene's germline CDR1 is MNHNY and CDR2 SVGAGI (reference sequence). The clonotype originates from a man between 35 and 75 years old with stage II squamous cell lung carcinoma. This specimen consisted of PBMCs, obtained before any cancer treatment. The chain carries TRBV6-6 and TRBJ1-3; 7 positions agree with TRBD1. CDR3 sequence (DNA): TGTGCAGGACGTGAGGGGGCCTCTGGAAACACCATATATTTT. This sequence encodes CAGREGASGNTIYF.